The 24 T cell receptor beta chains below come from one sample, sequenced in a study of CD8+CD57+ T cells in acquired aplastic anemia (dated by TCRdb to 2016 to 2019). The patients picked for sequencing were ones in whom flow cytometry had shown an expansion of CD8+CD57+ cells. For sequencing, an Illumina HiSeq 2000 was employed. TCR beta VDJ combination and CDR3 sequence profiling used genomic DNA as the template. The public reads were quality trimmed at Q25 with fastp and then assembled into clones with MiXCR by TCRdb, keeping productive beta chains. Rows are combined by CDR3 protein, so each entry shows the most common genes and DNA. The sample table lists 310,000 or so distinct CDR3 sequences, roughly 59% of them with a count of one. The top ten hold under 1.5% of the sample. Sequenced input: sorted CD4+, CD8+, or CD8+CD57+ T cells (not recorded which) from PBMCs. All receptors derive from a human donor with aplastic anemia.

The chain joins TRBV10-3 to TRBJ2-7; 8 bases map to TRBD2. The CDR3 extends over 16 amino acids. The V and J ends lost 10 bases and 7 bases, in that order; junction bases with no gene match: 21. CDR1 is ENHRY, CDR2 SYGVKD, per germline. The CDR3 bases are TGTGCCACGGAGTCCATACGGGGGGGGGGCGCGGGGGAGCAGTACTTC. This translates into CATESIRGGGAGEQYF.

The CDR3 sequence: CSASRGNTIYF. As DNA, the CDR3 is TGCAGTGCTAGTCGGGGAAACACCATATATTTT. This chain uses TRBV20-1 with TRBJ1-3; unclear D gene. Per the germline V gene, CDR1 is DFQATT and CDR2 is SNEGSKA (reference sequence). This CDR3 contains 11 residues. V lost 3 bases and J 4 bases, leaving 4 bases between the germline ends.

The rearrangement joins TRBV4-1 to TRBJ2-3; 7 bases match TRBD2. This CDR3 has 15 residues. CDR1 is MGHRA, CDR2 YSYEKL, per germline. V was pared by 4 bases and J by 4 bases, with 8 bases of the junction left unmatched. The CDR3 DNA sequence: TGCGCCAGCAGCCGAAGCGGGACCGTTTCAGATACGCAGTATTTT. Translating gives CASSRSGTVSDTQYF.

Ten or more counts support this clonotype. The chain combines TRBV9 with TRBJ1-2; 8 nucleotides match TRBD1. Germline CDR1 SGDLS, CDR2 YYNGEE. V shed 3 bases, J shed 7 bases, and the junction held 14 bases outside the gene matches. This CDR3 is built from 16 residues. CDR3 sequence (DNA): TGTGCCAGCAGCGCGACTCTTGGACAGGGAATATCTGGCTACACCTTC. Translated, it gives CASSATLGQGISGYTF.

The CDR3 spells CASSEGFRQYF. The CDR3 bases are TGTGCCAGTAGTGAAGGCTTCCGGCAGTACTTC. The chain combines TRBV19 with TRBJ2-7; D is unclear. V dropped 5 bases and J dropped 9 bases, with 11 bases sitting between them. CDR1 is LNHDA and CDR2 is SQIVND in the germline V gene (reference sequence). This CDR3 is built from 11 residues.

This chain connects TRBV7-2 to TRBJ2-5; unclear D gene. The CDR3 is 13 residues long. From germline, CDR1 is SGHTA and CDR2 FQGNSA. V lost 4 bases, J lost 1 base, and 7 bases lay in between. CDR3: CTSSYRAQETQYF. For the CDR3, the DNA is TGTACCAGCAGCTACCGGGCCCAAGAGACCCAGTACTTC.

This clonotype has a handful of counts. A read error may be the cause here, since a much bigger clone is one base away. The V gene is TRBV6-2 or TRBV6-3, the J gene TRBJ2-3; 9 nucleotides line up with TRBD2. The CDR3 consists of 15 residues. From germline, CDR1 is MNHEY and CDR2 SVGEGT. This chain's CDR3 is CASTTGTGGRAKLHF. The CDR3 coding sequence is TGTGCCAGCACTACCGGGACTGGCGGGAGGGCCAAGTTGCATTTT.

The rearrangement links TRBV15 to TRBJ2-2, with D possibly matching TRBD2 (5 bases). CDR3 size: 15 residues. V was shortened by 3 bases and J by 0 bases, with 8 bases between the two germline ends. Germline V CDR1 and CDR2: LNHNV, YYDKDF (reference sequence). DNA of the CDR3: TGTGCCACCAGCAGGAGGAGGTCGAACACCGGGGAGCTGTTTTTT. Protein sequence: CATSRRRSNTGELFF.

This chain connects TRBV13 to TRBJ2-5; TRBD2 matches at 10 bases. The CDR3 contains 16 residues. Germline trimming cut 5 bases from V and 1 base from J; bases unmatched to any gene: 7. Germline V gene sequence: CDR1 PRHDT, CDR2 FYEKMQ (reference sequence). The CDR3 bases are TGTGCCAGCAGCCTCGGACTAGCGGAGCTCCAAGAGACCCAGTACTTC. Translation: CASSLGLAELQETQYF.

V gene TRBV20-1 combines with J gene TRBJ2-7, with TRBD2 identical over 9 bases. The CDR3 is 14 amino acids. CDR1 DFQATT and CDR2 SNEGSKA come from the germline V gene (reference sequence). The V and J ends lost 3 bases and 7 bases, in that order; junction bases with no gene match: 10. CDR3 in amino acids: CSASTTSGYNEQYF. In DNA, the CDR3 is TGCAGTGCTAGTACGACTAGCGGATACAATGAGCAGTACTTC.

CDR3 loop: CASSQELAYNEQFF. In DNA form, the CDR3 reads TGTGCCAGCAGCCAAGAACTAGCATACAATGAGCAGTTCTTC. This chain joins TRBV14 and TRBJ2-1; possibly TRBD2 for D (6 bases). The CDR3 length is 14 residues. V gave up 0 bases and J gave up 4 bases, with 7 bases separating them. CDR1 is SGHDN and CDR2 is FVKESK in the germline V gene.

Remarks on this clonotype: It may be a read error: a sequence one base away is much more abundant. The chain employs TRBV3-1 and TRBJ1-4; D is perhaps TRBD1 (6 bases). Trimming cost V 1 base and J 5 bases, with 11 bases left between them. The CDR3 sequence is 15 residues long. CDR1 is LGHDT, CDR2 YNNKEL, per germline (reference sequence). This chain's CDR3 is CASSQGTARNEKLFF. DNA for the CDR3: TGTGCCAGCAGCCAAGGGACAGCCCGAAATGAAAAACTGTTTTTT.

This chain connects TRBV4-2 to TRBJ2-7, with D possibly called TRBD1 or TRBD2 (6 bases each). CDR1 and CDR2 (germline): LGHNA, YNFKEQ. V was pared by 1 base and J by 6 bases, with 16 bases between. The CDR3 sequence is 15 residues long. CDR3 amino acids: CASSQGAGSRGEQYF. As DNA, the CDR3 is TGTGCCAGCAGCCAAGGAGCGGGTTCCAGGGGCGAGCAGTACTTC.

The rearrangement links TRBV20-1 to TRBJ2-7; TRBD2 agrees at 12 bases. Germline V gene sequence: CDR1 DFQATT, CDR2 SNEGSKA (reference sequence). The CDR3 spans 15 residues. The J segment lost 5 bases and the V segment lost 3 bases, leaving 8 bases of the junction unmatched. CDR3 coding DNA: TGCAGTGCTAGCCGACTAGCGGGAGTGTCTAACGAGCAGTACTTC. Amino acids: CSASRLAGVSNEQYF.

This CDR3 reads CASSSPGAQYF. CDR3 coding DNA: TGTGCCAGCAGCTCGCCCGGGGCCCAGTACTTC. V and J are TRBV7-8 and TRBJ2-5, with D possibly being TRBD2 (5 bases). The CDR3 is made up of 11 amino acids. Germline V gene lookup returns CDR1 SGHVS and CDR2 FQNEAQ. V was pared by 4 bases and J by 9 bases, with 9 bases between. The full variable domain, completed using reference TRBV7-8 and TRBJ2-5, is GAGVSQSPRYKVAKRGQDVALRCDPISGHVSLFWYQQALGQGPEFLTYFQNEAQLDKSGLPSDRFFAERPEGSVSTLKIQRTQQEDSAVYLCASSSPGAQYFGPGTRLLVL.

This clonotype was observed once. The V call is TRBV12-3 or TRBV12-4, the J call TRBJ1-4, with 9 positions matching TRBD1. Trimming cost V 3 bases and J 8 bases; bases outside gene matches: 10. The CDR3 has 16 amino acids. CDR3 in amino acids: CASSLAPGQGVEKLFF. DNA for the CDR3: TGTGCCAGCAGTTTGGCTCCGGGACAGGGAGTGGAAAAACTGTTTTTT.

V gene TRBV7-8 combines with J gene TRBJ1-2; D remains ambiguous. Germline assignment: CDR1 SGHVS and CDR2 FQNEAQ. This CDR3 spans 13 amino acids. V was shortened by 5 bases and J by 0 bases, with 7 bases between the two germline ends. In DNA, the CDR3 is TGTGCCAGCAGCCTGATTTCTAACTATGGCTACACCTTC. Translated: CASSLISNYGYTF. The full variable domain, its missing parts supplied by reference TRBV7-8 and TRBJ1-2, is GAGVSQSPRYKVAKRGQDVALRCDPISGHVSLFWYQQALGQGPEFLTYFQNEAQLDKSGLPSDRFFAERPEGSVSTLKIQRTQQEDSAVYLCASSLISNYGYTFGSGTRLTVV.

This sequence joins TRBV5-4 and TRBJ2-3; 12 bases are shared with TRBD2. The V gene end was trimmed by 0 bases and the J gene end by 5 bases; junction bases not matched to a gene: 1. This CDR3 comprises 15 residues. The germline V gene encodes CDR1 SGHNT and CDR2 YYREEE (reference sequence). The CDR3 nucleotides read TGTGCCAGCAGCTTGGGACTAGCGGGGGAAGATACGCAGTATTTT. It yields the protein CASSLGLAGEDTQYF.

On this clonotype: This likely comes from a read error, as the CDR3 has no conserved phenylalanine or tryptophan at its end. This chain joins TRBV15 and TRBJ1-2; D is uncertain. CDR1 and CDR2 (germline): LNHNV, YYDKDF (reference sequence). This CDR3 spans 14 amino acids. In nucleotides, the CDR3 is TGTGCCACCAGCAGAGTCGTAGGGAACTGTGGCTACACCTTA. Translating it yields CATSRVVGNCGYTL.

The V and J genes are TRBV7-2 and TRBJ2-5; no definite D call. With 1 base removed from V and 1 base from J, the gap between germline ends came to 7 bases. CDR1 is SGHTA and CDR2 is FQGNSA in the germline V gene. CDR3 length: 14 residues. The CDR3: CASSLVRTQETQYF. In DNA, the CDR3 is TGTGCCAGCAGCTTAGTAAGGACCCAAGAGACCCAGTACTTC.

The CDR3 bases are TGTGCCAGCAGCCTTGGGAGTAGCGGAAGCACAGATACGCAGTATTTT. Translating gives CASSLGSSGSTDTQYF. This chain connects TRBV7-9 to TRBJ2-3; possible D gene TRBD2, 6 bases. Germline CDR1 is SEHNR and CDR2 is FQNEAQ (reference sequence). The germline V and J ends were trimmed by 5 bases and 0 bases, with 15 bases remaining between them. CDR3 length: 16 residues.

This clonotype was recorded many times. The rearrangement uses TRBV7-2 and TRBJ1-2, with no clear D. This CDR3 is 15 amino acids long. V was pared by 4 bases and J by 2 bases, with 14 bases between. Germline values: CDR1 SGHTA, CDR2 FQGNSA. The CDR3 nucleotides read TGTGCCAGCAGCTCCAGGATAGGGTCCAACTATGGCTACACCTTC. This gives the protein CASSSRIGSNYGYTF.

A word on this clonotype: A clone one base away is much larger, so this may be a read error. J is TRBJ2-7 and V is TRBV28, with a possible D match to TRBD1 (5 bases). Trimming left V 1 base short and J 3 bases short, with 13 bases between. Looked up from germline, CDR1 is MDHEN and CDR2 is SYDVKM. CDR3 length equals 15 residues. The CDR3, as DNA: TGTGCCAGCAGTTTATATTTCGGCCAGGGCTACGAGCAGTACTTC. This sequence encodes CASSLYFGQGYEQYF.

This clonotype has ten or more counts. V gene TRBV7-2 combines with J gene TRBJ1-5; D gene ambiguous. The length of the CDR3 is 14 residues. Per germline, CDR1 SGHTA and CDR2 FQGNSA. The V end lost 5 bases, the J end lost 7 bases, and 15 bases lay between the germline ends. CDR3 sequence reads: CASSPGRSGQPQHF. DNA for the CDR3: TGTGCCAGCAGCCCCGGGCGTTCGGGGCAGCCCCAGCATTTT.